This T cell receptor (beta chain) comes out of a study of cytomegalovirus exposure and HLA in healthy donors (dated by TCRdb to the late 2010s). Background for the entire study: An earlier analysis of approximately 640 of the donors reported 276 Gb of sequence data and around 110 million unique TCR beta sequences from about 179 million T cells. Approximately 310 gigabases of sequencing data and 91 million or so unique TCR sequences made up an early release that covered approximately 620 HLA-typed donors. The genetic ancestry cluster associated with self-reported Caucasian donors included 81% of the roughly 380 genotyped donors. The study was designed to test whether signatures of past pathogen exposure could be identified by cataloging public T cell receptors. The study profiled the T cell repertoires of hundreds of subjects by immunosequencing and related them to cytomegalovirus serostatus. In addition to the first cohort of approximately 650 subjects, a separate validation cohort of approximately 120 different subjects was used. High-throughput TCR immunosequencing, statistical association of individual TCRs with disease status, and machine learning were combined to predict cytomegalovirus infection status. A later analysis re-examined previously published TCR beta repertoires from about 700 donors and added high-resolution HLA genotyping to investigate patterns of TCR occurrence. The later analysis used no new phenotypic data to find candidate immune exposures, relying instead on TCR beta sequences and their occurrence across donors. To decide whether each TCR beta V gene segment behaved as functional or pseudogenic, an earlier analysis of fewer than 750 of the donors relied on high-throughput TCR beta sequencing. Donor age, sex, ethnicity and CMV serostatus were compiled alongside the repertoire data. A later genetic analysis took genome-wide SNP genotypes for 398 of the 666 donors and used that subset as a discovery cohort. All discovery cohort repertoires had been generated on a single sequencing platform. Class I and class II HLA loci were covered by the typing at four-digit resolution. Typing coverage differed by locus: A, B, C, DRB1 and DQB1 were typed in roughly 620-630 donors, DQA1 in 522, DPA1 in some 610, and DPB1 in 472. Four to six DR-DQ haplotypes were handled as single units for association and clustering because linkage in the cohort was strong. Among 300 to 450 genotyped donors of the cohort, an average of around 240,000 unique TCR beta nucleotide sequences were sequenced per donor, roughly 20% of them non-productive.

Library preparation used the immunoSEQ multiplex PCR assay. The multiplex PCR relied on a mix of 60 forward primers for TCR Vbeta segments and 13 reverse primers for TCR Jbeta segments. The CDR3 region of rearranged TCR beta genes was amplified from genomic DNA with a multiplex PCR assay. The amplified TCR beta libraries were sequenced on the Illumina HiSeq System as 87-base-pair reads. The authors' analysis ran thus. A later analysis counted some 80 million unique TCR beta chains across the 690 or so repertoires, and 9.5 million to 11 million of these chains were shared by at least two donors. To remove PCR and sequencing errors, raw reads were error-corrected and collapsed into unique sequences using a nearest-neighbor algorithm that merged closely related sequences. CDR3 sequences were aligned to IMGT reference sequences to assign V, D and J gene segments. For a sequence to be retained, a match of at least six nucleotides was required to both a V gene segment and a J gene segment. A rearrangement counted as productive if the CDR3 had no stop codons and remained in frame with V and J, and every other rearrangement counted as non-productive. Following IMGT convention, CDR3 was defined as the stretch from the second conserved V-encoded cysteine up to the conserved J-encoded phenylalanine. Sequences without an unambiguous match to a single V gene segment were excluded from the earlier analysis of about 600 of the donors. In an earlier analysis of 587 of the donors, V segments were called functional above 56.7% productive rearrangements and were called segregating when the between-donor standard deviation exceeded 5%. A statistical classification framework was built to diagnose cytomegalovirus status from the catalog of TCR beta chain sequences. A later analysis assigned V and J genes by comparing TCR nucleotide sequences with IMGT/GENE-DB human TR gene sequences. A later analysis assigned CDR3 sequences and most-parsimonious VDJ recombination scenarios with the TCRdist pipeline. In a later analysis, every TCR beta chain was defined by the combination of its CDR3 amino acid sequence and its V-gene family, and reads without a unique V-gene family were dropped. A later analysis removed several hundred highly shared, low-generation-probability nucleotide sequences to deal with suspected cross-contamination and a sequencing artifact. In a later analysis, a clonal expansion index for each public chain was calculated from normalized within-repertoire ranks of inferred template counts. In a later analysis, generation probabilities were computed with a VDJ recombination model fitted to out-of-frame rearrangements, and the resulting probabilities were checked against IGoR. In a later analysis, hypergeometric tests were used to score TCR-TCR, TCR-HLA and TCR-CMV co-occurrence, with a repertoire-size bias correction applied to TCR pairs. To estimate false discovery rates, a later analysis permuted the HLA or CMV assignments 20 times. In a later analysis, co-occurring TCRs were grouped using DBSCAN, and TCRdist sequence similarity was added for clustering within HLA-allele-positive subsets. For co-occurrence clustering, repertoires with fewer than 30,000 or more than 120,000 public chains were excluded, along with roughly 5 repertoires with anomalous nucleotide sharing. The immuneACCESS repertoire file appears here via TCRdb, limited to in-frame rearrangements. These files lack a portion of the clones; in checked studies, under half of the deficit traces to unresolved V genes, and the cause of the others is not known. For V, J and clone size, that table is used; D and trimming come from the DNA. Within this sample are around 100,000 clones, with about 82% of them counted one time only. Jointly, the top ten make up 6% to 8% of the sample.

CDR1 and CDR2 are drawn from the germline V gene: MRHNA, SNTAGT. The germline V end is reduced by 6 bases and the J end by 0 bases; junction bases left unmatched: 5. The CDR3, from cysteine to phenylalanine, totals 15 residues. Only the CDR3 DNA stays, 45 bases, in frame from base 1. In total, fewer than 750 healthy bone marrow donors made up the cohort. At the time of sampling, every cohort member was nominally healthy, though immune exposures that went unrecorded were likely present. The donor was CMV seronegative and belonged to the group of several hundred seronegative cohort members. A peripheral blood sample was collected from each donor, and TCR beta sequencing was performed on peripheral blood mononuclear cells. Genomic DNA was extracted from the blood cell samples with the Qiagen DNeasy Blood Extraction Kit. The research as a whole found: A later analysis reported that several top co-occurrence clusters appeared linked to parvovirus B19, influenza, CMV and Epstein-Barr virus. When HLA alleles, especially DR and DQ, strongly co-occurred, attributing TCR associations to individual alleles was difficult. In a later analysis, HLA-associated TCR beta chains showed more clonal expansion and lower generation probabilities than non-associated chains that were equally common. Compared with the roughly 600-donor mean, donors in an Asian-associated ancestry cluster had fewer N-insertions in productive TCRs, according to a later genetic analysis. In an earlier analysis of around 600 of the donors, most TCR beta V segments were observed in productive rearrangements about 90% or about 30% of the time, broadly matching IMGT annotations. In a later genetic analysis, a missense DCLRE1C variant was associated with V-gene and J-gene trimming of TCR beta chains, and the association was replicated in an independent cohort. The only immune exposure information available for the cohort was CMV serostatus. Only TCR beta chains were sequenced in this cohort, and the absence of alpha or paired-chain data limited detectable features. Because HLA typing was missing for some donors at each locus, association tests included only the typed subset. A few of the identified cytomegalovirus-associated TCR beta chains were confirmed in vitro to be specific for cytomegalovirus antigens. Because the 87-base-pair reads could not distinguish some IMGT-functional V segments, including TRBV6-2 and TRBV6-3, those segments were excluded. The earlier analysis of around 600 of the donors excluded approximately 17 rarely observed V segments, including chromosome 9 orphons, because counts were too low. Most TCR sequences were seen in very few donors, while some public TCRs were found in many individuals. The study listed 164 TCR beta chains as associated with cytomegalovirus. A later analysis associated about 17,000 TCR beta sequences with specific HLA alleles at a false discovery rate of 0.05. In a later analysis, most CMV-associated TCR beta chains were found to appear HLA-restricted, with HLA associations seemingly driven largely by CMV exposure. Cytomegalovirus status was reported to be diagnosed by the classifier with high specificity and sensitivity in both the original and validation cohorts. Sequencing depth was assumed to be roughly uniform across donors in the presence/absence analyses, though that assumption may not hold. Linkage disequilibrium might explain the correlated functional status among segregating V segments, but an unknown experimental factor could not be excluded. A further reported finding was that TCR beta sequences accurately predicted the HLA-A and HLA-B alleles for most subjects in the first cohort. A later analysis found that TCR association rates varied across HLA loci, with DRB1 alleles showing the most associated TCRs and HLA-C alleles the fewest. A cluster of highly shared sequence variants was judged likely to represent a technical artifact of the sequencing pipeline. According to the authors, the approach could potentially be generalized to other disease states and immunological phenotypes.

As for this clone: Its antigen is still unknown. Per-nucleotide qualities are absent, and no much larger clonotype sits a single base away.

This TCR was recovered from a man aged 25 to 40 in good health and CMV-seronegative. Here the chain combines TRBV6-4 and TRBJ1-5; TRBD1 lines up with 7 middle nucleotides. The specimen was PBMCs. In nucleotide form, the sequence is TGTGCCAGCAGGACCAGGGGGAATAGCAATCAGCCCCAGCATTTT. It translates to CASRTRGNSNQPQHF.